These 5 T cell receptor beta chains share one sample of origin, sequenced in a study of response to subunit inactivated influenza vaccine (dated by TCRdb to the late 2010s). The method behind the library was RT-PCR. The listed sequencing device is Illumina HiSeq 2500. TCRdb reprocessing: public reads trimmed at Q25 with fastp, clones called with MiXCR, in-frame beta chains kept. Entries are consolidated by CDR3 protein sequence, retaining the most common genes and DNA. In this sample the table shows around 760,000 distinct CDR3 sequences, over 11% of which occur a single time. The ten largest clones add up to less than 7% of the sample. Sequenced here: PBMCs from blood, sampled approximately 15 days before vaccination. All receptors come from a man aged 45-60 years who received an inactivated influenza vaccine. Donor details come from another sample of the same person, matched by shared clones.

This clonotype was found many times. This rearrangement joins TRBV5-1 to TRBJ1-1; D unclear. CDR1 is SGHRS and CDR2 is YFSETQ in the germline V gene. CDR3 length: 14 amino acids. The V end lost 0 bases, the J end lost 3 bases, and 9 bases lay between the germline ends. The CDR3 region is CASSLAGPDTEAFF. CDR3 in DNA: TGCGCCAGCAGCTTGGCAGGACCGGACACTGAAGCTTTCTTT.

This clonotype was found a few times. V usage is TRBV7-6 and J usage is TRBJ1-5; D uncertain. V shed 4 bases and J shed 5 bases, with 9 bases lying between them. CDR3 length equals 13 residues. Looked up from germline, CDR1 is SGHVS and CDR2 is FNYEAQ. The CDR3 nucleotides are TGTGCCAGCAGCTCCCAGCTCGATCAGCCCCAGCATTTT. It specifies CASSSQLDQPQHF.

This clonotype was observed at least ten times. The chain has TRBV12-3 or TRBV12-4 and TRBJ2-3, with 11 bases lining up with TRBD2. The CDR3 is 16 amino acids. The junction had 11 bases not matched to a gene; V was cut back by 8 bases and J by 4 bases. CDR3 bases: TGTGCCAGCGGTAGCGGGAGGGCCCCGTCGGCAGATACGCAGTATTTT. This gives the protein CASGSGRAPSADTQYF.

This clonotype has only a few counts. This chain uses TRBV28 with TRBJ2-3; TRBD1 agrees at 9 bases. J was trimmed by 2 bases and V by 2 bases; bases with no gene match: 8. CDR3 length: 17 amino acids. The germline V gene has CDR1 MDHEN and CDR2 SYDVKM. The CDR3 nucleotides are TGTGCCAGCAGTTTACCGGGACAGGGAGGACCCACAGATACGCAGTATTTT. It is translated as CASSLPGQGGPTDTQYF.

This chain connects TRBV5-1 to TRBJ2-2; 9 positions match TRBD1. The CDR3 spans 16 residues. Trimming at V came to 4 bases and at J to 0 bases, leaving 4 bases not matched to a gene. Germline V gene lookup returns CDR1 SGHRS and CDR2 YFSETQ. CDR3 sequence (DNA): TGCGCCAGCAGCCGGGACAGGGCATCGAACACCGGGGAGCTGTTTTTT. Its translation is CASSRDRASNTGELFF.